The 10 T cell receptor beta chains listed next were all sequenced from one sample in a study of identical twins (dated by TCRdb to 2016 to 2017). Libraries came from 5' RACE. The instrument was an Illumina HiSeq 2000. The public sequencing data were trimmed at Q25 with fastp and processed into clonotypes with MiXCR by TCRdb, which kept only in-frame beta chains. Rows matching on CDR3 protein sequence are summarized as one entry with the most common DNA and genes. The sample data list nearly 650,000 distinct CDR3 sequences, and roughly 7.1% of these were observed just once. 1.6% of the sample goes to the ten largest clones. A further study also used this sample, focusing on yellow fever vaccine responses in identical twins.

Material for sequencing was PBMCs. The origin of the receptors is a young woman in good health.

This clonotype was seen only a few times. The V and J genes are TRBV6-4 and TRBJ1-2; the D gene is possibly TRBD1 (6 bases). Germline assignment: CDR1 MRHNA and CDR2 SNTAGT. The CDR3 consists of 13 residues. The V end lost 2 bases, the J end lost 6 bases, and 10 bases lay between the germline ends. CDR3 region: CASSDQGTDGYTF. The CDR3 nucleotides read TGTGCCAGCAGTGACCAGGGGACGGATGGCTACACCTTC.

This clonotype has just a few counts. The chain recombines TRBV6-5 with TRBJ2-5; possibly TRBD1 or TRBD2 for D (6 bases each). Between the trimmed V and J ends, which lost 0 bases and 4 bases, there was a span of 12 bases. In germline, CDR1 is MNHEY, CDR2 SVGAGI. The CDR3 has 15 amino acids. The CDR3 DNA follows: TGTGCCAGCAGTTACTCTCCAGGGGAGGCAGAGACCCAGTACTTC. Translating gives CASSYSPGEAETQYF.

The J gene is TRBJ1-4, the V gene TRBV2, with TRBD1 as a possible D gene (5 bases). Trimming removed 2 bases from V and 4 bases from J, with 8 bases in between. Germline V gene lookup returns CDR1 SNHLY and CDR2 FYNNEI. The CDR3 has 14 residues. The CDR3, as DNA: TGTGCCAGCAGTGAACCAGGGAATAATGAAAAACTGTTTTTT. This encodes CASSEPGNNEKLFF.

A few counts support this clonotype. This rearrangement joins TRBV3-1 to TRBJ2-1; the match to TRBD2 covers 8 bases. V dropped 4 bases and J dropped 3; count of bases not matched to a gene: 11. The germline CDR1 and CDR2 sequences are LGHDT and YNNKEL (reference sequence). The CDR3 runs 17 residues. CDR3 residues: CASSPQSTSGLYNEQFF. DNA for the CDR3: TGTGCCAGCAGCCCACAAAGTACTAGCGGTCTCTACAATGAGCAGTTCTTC.

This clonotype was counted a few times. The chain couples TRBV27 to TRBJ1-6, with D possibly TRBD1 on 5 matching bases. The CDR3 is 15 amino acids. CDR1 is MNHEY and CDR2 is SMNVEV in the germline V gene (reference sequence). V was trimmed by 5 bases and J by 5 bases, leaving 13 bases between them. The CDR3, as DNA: TGTGCCAGCAGTCCGCGGGACCGAGATAATTCACCCCTCCACTTT. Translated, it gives CASSPRDRDNSPLHF.

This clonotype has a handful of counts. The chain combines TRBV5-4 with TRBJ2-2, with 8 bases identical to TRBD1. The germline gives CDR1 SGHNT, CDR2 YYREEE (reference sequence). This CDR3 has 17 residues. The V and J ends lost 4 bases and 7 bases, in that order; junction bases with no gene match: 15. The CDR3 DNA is TGTGCCAGCAGCCCCGTACCGGACAGGGCCCCAATCGGGGAGCTGTTTTTT. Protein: CASSPVPDRAPIGELFF. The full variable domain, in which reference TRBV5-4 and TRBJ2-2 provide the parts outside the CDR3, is ETGVTQSPTHLIKTRGQQVTLRCSSQSGHNTVSWYQQALGQGPQFIFQYYREEENGRGNFPPRFSGLQFPNYSSELNVNALELDDSALYLCASSPVPDRAPIGELFFGEGSRLTVL.

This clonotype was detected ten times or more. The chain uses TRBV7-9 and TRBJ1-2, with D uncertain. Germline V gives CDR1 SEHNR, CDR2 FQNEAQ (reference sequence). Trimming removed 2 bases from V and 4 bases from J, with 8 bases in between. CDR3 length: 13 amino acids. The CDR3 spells CASSLSLGYGYTF. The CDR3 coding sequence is TGTGCCAGCAGCTTATCCCTTGGCTATGGCTACACCTTC. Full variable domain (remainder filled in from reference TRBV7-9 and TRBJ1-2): DTGVSQNPRHKITKRGQNVTFRCDPISEHNRLYWYRQTLGQGPEFLTYFQNEAQLEKSRLLSDRFSAERPKGSFSTLEIQRTEQGDSAMYLCASSLSLGYGYTFGSGTRLTVV.

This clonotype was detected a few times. CDR3 region: CASSLGTLLQTDTQYF. For the CDR3, the DNA is TGCGCCAGCAGCTTGGGGACCCTGTTGCAAACAGATACGCAGTATTTT. The rearrangement links TRBV5-1 to TRBJ2-3; unclear D gene. Germline CDR1 reads SGHRS; CDR2 reads YFSETQ. The CDR3 runs 16 residues. V lost 0 bases to trimming and J lost 3 bases, with 14 bases between them. The variable domain in full, completed from reference TRBV5-1 and TRBJ2-3, reads KAGVTQTPRYLIKTRGQQVTLSCSPISGHRSVSWYQQTPGQGLQFLFEYFSETQRNKGNFPGRFSGRQFSNSRSEMNVSTLELGDSALYLCASSLGTLLQTDTQYFGPGTRLTVL.

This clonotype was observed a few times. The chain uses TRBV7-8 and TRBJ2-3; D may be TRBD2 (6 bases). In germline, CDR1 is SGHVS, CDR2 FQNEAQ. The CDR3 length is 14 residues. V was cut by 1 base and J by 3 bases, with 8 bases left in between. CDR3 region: CASSLVRETDTQYF. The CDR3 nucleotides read TGTGCCAGCAGCTTAGTTCGGGAGACAGATACGCAGTATTTT.

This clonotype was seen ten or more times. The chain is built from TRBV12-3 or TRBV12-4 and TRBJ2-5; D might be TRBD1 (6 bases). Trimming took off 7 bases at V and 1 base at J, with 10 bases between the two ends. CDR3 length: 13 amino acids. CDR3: CASNRDTQETQYF. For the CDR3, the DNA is TGTGCCAGCAATCGGGACACCCAAGAGACCCAGTACTTC.